A single sample is the source of the 11 T cell receptor beta chains below, sequenced in a study of T cell repertoires in cytomegalovirus infection. From the reads, TCRdb called clonotypes with MiXCR, one entry per CDR3 protein. The sample has 250,000 to 300,000 distinct CDR3 sequences; about 20% are singletons. Antigen specificity for these receptors is unknown. Specimen: cultured PBMCs, collected from culture after CMV antigen stimulation. The receptors were sampled from a human donor in good health (CMV status not recorded). Some clones in this sample may be carry-over from other donors' samples.

The rearrangement uses TRBV6-1 and TRBJ2-7, with 11 bases lining up with TRBD1. The CDR3 runs to 14 residues. Germline V lookup: CDR1 MNHNS, CDR2 SASEGT. The V gene end was trimmed by 7 bases and the J gene end by 7 bases; junction bases not matched to a gene: 9. The CDR3 sequence is CASTTGTGGGEQYV. In nucleotides, the CDR3 is TGTGCCAGCACTACAGGGACAGGGGGAGGAGAGCAGTACGTC.

There are a few counts of this clonotype. The chain has TRBV29-1 and TRBJ1-1; D is perhaps TRBD1 (5 bases). V was pared by 8 bases and J by 4 bases, with 11 bases between. This CDR3 is built from 11 residues. Looked up from germline, CDR1 is SQVTM and CDR2 is ANQGSEA. The DNA for the CDR3 is TGCAGCCTTTCAAGGGGCACTGAAGCTTTCTTT. Its protein is CSLSRGTEAFF. Variable domain in full (rest from reference TRBV29-1 and TRBJ1-1): SAVISQKPSRDICQRGTSLTIQCQVDSQVTMMFWYRQQPGQSLTLIATANQGSEATYESGFVIDKFPISRPNLTFSTLTVSNMSPEDSSIYLCSLSRGTEAFFGQGTRLTVV.

This clonotype appeared many times. This chain links TRBV7-6 with TRBJ2-5, with D unresolved. Looked up from germline, CDR1 is SGHVS and CDR2 is FNYEAQ. This CDR3 is built from 18 residues. Trimming shortened V by 5 bases and J by 3 bases, and 25 bases separated the two germline ends. The CDR3 reads CASSEYPGRRAAEETQYF. The DNA for the CDR3 is TGTGCCAGCAGCGAATACCCGGGTCGACGGGCGGCGGAAGAGACCCAGTACTTC.

The V gene is TRBV12-3 or TRBV12-4, the J gene TRBJ1-4; D uncertain. Trimming removed 2 bases at V and 13 bases at J, with 14 bases between. This CDR3 contains 13 residues. CDR3 nucleotide sequence: TGTGCCAGCAGTTTATCCTCCTCGCAGGCACTGTTTTTT. Amino acids: CASSLSSSQALFF.

This clonotype came up many times. The J gene is TRBJ2-3, the V gene TRBV7-8; D uncertain. Trimming cost V 5 bases and J 3 bases, with 9 bases left between them. CDR1 and CDR2 from the germline V gene are SGHVS and FQNEAQ. The CDR3 loop spans 13 amino acids. The CDR3 is CASSPARTDTQYF. The CDR3 nucleotides read TGTGCCAGCAGCCCTGCCCGGACAGATACGCAGTATTTT.

In this sample, this clonotype turned up once. This sequence joins TRBV12-3 or TRBV12-4 and TRBJ2-1; D unresolved. The CDR3 totals 12 residues. The V end was cut by 9 bases, the J end by 6 bases, with 12 bases between. Written as DNA, the CDR3 is TGTGCCAGTATGGGCCTTCTCAATGAGCAGTTCTTC. Its translation is CASMGLLNEQFF.

In its sample, this clonotype was seen many times. The genes are TRBV7-2 and TRBJ1-5, with TRBD1 as a possible D gene (6 bases). V gave up 4 bases and J gave up 4 bases, with 8 bases separating them. This CDR3 has 13 residues. The V gene's germline CDR1 is SGHTA and CDR2 FQGNSA. The CDR3 nucleotides read TGTGCCAGCAGCTGGACAGAGAATCAGCCCCAGCATTTT. Encoded protein: CASSWTENQPQHF.

This chain joins TRBV27 and TRBJ1-1, with TRBD1 matching over 8 bases. Losses at the gene ends were 6 bases for V and 4 bases for J; bases not matched to a gene: 13. The CDR3 has 16 amino acids. Per germline, CDR1 MNHEY and CDR2 SMNVEV (reference sequence). CDR3 protein: CASSPIGQGASTEAFF. CDR3 sequence (DNA): TGTGCCAGCAGCCCCATCGGTCAGGGGGCCAGCACTGAAGCTTTCTTT.

This clonotype appeared many times. The V and J genes are TRBV7-2 and TRBJ2-2; perhaps D is TRBD1 or TRBD2 (6 bases each). Trimming pared 1 base from V and 6 bases from J, leaving 12 bases between. CDR3 length: 15 residues. Germline V lookup: CDR1 SGHTA, CDR2 FQGNSA. CDR3 region: CASSLEGGRSGELFF. In DNA, the CDR3 is TGTGCCAGCAGCTTAGAAGGGGGGCGATCCGGGGAGCTGTTTTTT.

This clonotype was found many times. The chain links TRBV11-2 to TRBJ2-3, with D possibly TRBD2 on 5 matching bases. CDR3 size: 14 residues. With 3 bases removed from V and 3 bases from J, the gap between germline ends came to 10 bases. CDR1 is SGHAT and CDR2 is FQNNGV in the germline V gene. CDR3: CASSLGSVTDTQYF. The CDR3 DNA is TGTGCCAGCAGCTTGGGTAGCGTAACAGATACGCAGTATTTT. Together with reference TRBV11-2 and TRBJ2-3, the CDR3 gives the full variable domain: EAGVAQSPRYKIIEKRQSVAFWCNPISGHATLYWYQQILGQGPKLLIQFQNNGVVDDSQLPKDRFSAERLKGVDSTLKIQPAKLEDSAVYLCASSLGSVTDTQYFGPGTRLTVL.

The chain links TRBV2 to TRBJ1-5; no clear D. This CDR3 is 13 amino acids long. Germline assignment: CDR1 SNHLY and CDR2 FYNNEI. With 5 bases removed from V and 8 bases from J, the gap between germline ends came to 13 bases. CDR3 region: CASSQEGREPQHF. The CDR3, as DNA: TGTGCCAGCAGTCAAGAAGGGCGGGAGCCCCAGCATTTT.